Following are 19 T cell receptor beta chains from one sample sequenced in a study of graft-versus-host responses after intestinal transplantation. These receptors lack a known antigen. This table comes from immunoSEQ multiplex PCR, and its TCRdb copy is limited to in-frame clones, with some not included. The sample has 95,000 to 110,000 clones, about 91% seen once; the top ten hold around 0.7%. The sample consisted of unstimulated CD4+ T cells sorted from spleen or lymph node cells, taken before transplant. The source is a human donor who was the organ donor for an intestinal transplant.

This clone was detected a few times. V usage is TRBV16 and J usage is TRBJ1-5, with D perhaps matching TRBD1 (6 bases). The V and J ends lost 4 bases and 5 bases respectively, with 9 bases between them. The CDR3 length is 13 residues. Germline V lookup: CDR1 KGHSY, CDR2 FQNENV. The CDR3 DNA sequence: TGTGCCAGCAGCCTGAACAGGGATCAGCCCCAGCATTTT. Translating it yields CASSLNRDQPQHF.

This rearrangement joins TRBV2 to TRBJ1-1; 10 bases line up with TRBD1. Germline CDR1 SNHLY, CDR2 FYNNEI. V lost 6 bases, J lost 2 bases, and 12 bases stayed unmatched. The CDR3 is 17 residues long. This CDR3 is CASRVRDRGRLNTEAFF. The CDR3 region has the DNA TGTGCCAGCAGAGTTAGGGACAGGGGCCGTCTAAACACTGAAGCTTTCTTT. Supplemented by reference TRBV2 and TRBJ1-1, the full variable domain reads EPEVTQTPSHQVTQMGQEVILRCVPISNHLYFYWYRQILGQKVEFLVSFYNNEISEKSEIFDDQFSVERPDGSNFTLKIRSTKLEDSAMYFCASRVRDRGRLNTEAFFGQGTRLTVV.

The sample holds one count of this clone. The rearrangement links TRBV10-3 to TRBJ2-3; 16 bases line up with TRBD2. The CDR3 consists of 17 residues. V lost 4 bases and J lost 4; bases outside the gene matches: 5. Germline V gene data show CDR1 as ENHRY and CDR2 as SYGVKD. The CDR3 sequence: CAISVSGLAGGPDTQYF. The CDR3 nucleotides read TGTGCCATCAGTGTGTCGGGACTAGCGGGAGGGCCAGATACGCAGTATTTT.

The chain links TRBV19 to TRBJ2-6; the D call may be TRBD1 or TRBD2 (5 bases each). The V end was cut by 7 bases, the J end by 1 base, with 17 bases between. The CDR3 extends over 17 amino acids. Germline V lookup: CDR1 LNHDA, CDR2 SQIVND (reference sequence). The chain's CDR3 is CASKPGPERSGANVLTF. CDR3 coding DNA: TGTGCCAGTAAACCGGGGCCCGAACGTTCTGGGGCCAACGTCCTGACTTTC.

The J gene is TRBJ2-7, the V gene TRBV6-6; no reliable D call. Trimming took off 0 bases at V and 3 bases at J, with 6 bases between the two ends. This CDR3 comprises 13 residues. The V gene's germline CDR1 is MNHNY and CDR2 SVGAGI (reference sequence). The CDR3 nucleotides read TGTGCCAGCAGTTACTCGTCGGACTACGAGCAGTACTTC. This gives the protein CASSYSSDYEQYF.

This rearrangement joins TRBV7-9 to TRBJ1-1; 8 bases line up with TRBD1. Unmatched junction bases numbered 8, after V lost 6 bases and J lost 5 bases. CDR1 is SEHNR and CDR2 is FQNEAQ in the germline V gene (reference sequence). This CDR3 has 14 amino acids. The CDR3 loop reads CASSIGTGWTEAFF. Here the CDR3 DNA reads TGTGCCAGCAGTATAGGGACAGGATGGACTGAAGCTTTCTTT.

This chain uses TRBV7-3 with TRBJ1-1, with D possibly being TRBD1 (6 bases). This CDR3 is built from 13 residues. Germline CDR1 reads SGHTA; CDR2 reads FQGTGA. Trimming shortened V by 9 bases and J by 2 bases, and 13 bases separated the two germline ends. The CDR3 DNA is TGTGCCAGTTCAGCAGGGGCCAACACTGAAGCTTTCTTT. It is translated as CASSAGANTEAFF. Together with reference TRBV7-3 and TRBJ1-1, the CDR3 gives the full variable domain: GAGVSQTPSNKVTEKGKYVELRCDPISGHTALYWYRQSLGQGPEFLIYFQGTGAADDSGLPNDRFFAVRPEGSVSTLKIQRTERGDSAVYLCASSAGANTEAFFGQGTRLTVV.

The chain is built from TRBV19 and TRBJ2-1; 7 bases match TRBD2. CDR3 length equals 15 residues. With 1 base clipped from V and 7 bases from J, the junction kept 7 bases outside the gene matches. Germline V gene sequence: CDR1 LNHDA, CDR2 SQIVND (reference sequence). This chain's CDR3 is CASSIARGNMNEQFF. DNA of the CDR3: TGTGCCAGTAGTATAGCGCGGGGGAATATGAATGAGCAGTTCTTC.

The rearrangement uses TRBV5-4 and TRBJ2-4; D possibly corresponds to TRBD2 (5 bases). CDR1 and CDR2 from the germline V gene are SGHNT and YYREEE (reference sequence). The CDR3 covers 16 residues. Trimming stripped 0 bases from V and 11 bases from J, with 21 bases between. The CDR3 loop is CASSLEGARGRSVQYF. CDR3 in DNA: TGTGCCAGCAGCTTGGAAGGTGCGCGAGGGCGTTCGGTTCAGTACTTC.

The rearrangement uses TRBV15 and TRBJ2-5, with a weak D call TRBD1 (7 bases). V gave up 1 base and J gave up 5 bases, with 26 bases separating them. CDR3 size: 19 residues. Germline CDR1 is LNHNV and CDR2 is YYDKDF (reference sequence). The CDR3 DNA is TGTGCCACCAGCAGAGCCATGAGACAGGGACTGGGAAGATGGGAGACCCAGTACTTC. This gives the protein CATSRAMRQGLGRWETQYF. The whole variable domain, filled in from reference TRBV15 and TRBJ2-5, reads DAMVIQNPRYQVTQFGKPVTLSCSQTLNHNVMYWYQQKSSQAPKLLFHYYDKDFNNEADTPDNFQSRRPNTSFCFLDIRSPGLGDTAMYLCATSRAMRQGLGRWETQYFGPGTRLLVL.

The rearrangement links TRBV25-1 to TRBJ1-2, with 7 nucleotides matching TRBD1. Per the germline V gene, CDR1 is MGHDK and CDR2 is SYGVNS. The CDR3 covers 16 residues. Losses at the gene ends were 1 base for V and 5 bases for J; bases not matched to a gene: 10. CDR3 coding DNA: TGTGCCAGCAGTGAATTCGGGACAGCGGGTTTATATGGCTACACCTTC. Its protein product is CASSEFGTAGLYGYTF.

The V call is TRBV11-2, the J call TRBJ2-2, with TRBD2 identical over 7 bases. The germline V gene has CDR1 SGHAT and CDR2 FQNNGV. V was pared by 1 base and J by 6 bases, with 8 bases of the junction left unmatched. The CDR3 runs 16 residues. CDR3 DNA: TGTGCCAGCAGCTTAGTGGGTGGACTAGTCTCCGGGGAGCTGTTTTTT. It codes for CASSLVGGLVSGELFF.

The chain is built from TRBV6-6 and TRBJ1-5; 10 bases fit TRBD1. The CDR3 runs 14 residues. V lost 4 bases and J lost 10; bases outside the gene matches: 7. The germline CDR1 and CDR2 sequences are MNHNY and SVGAGI (reference sequence). In DNA form, the CDR3 reads TGTGCCAGCAGTTCAAGACAGGGGGCTCCCCCCCAGCATTTT. This codes for CASSSRQGAPPQHF.

On this clone: In the same sample, other DNA sequences code for this CDR3. The CDR3: CAWSGQGLQPQHF. CDR3 coding DNA: TGTGCCTGGAGTGGACAGGGACTTCAGCCCCAGCATTTT. J is TRBJ1-5 and V is TRBV30; 7 nucleotides align to TRBD1. The germline V gene encodes CDR1 GTSNPN and CDR2 SVGIG (reference sequence). V shed 1 base, J shed 6 bases, and the junction held 3 bases outside the gene matches. CDR3 length: 13 amino acids.

The chain employs TRBV7-2 and TRBJ1-2; TRBD1 matches at 7 bases. Losses at the gene ends were 7 bases for V and 6 bases for J; bases not matched to a gene: 11. The germline gives CDR1 SGHTA, CDR2 FQGNSA. CDR3 length: 14 amino acids. The CDR3 region has the DNA TGTGCCAGCACCTTTTATTCCCAGGGGGATGGCTACACCTTC. Translated: CASTFYSQGDGYTF.

The chain has TRBV6-6 and TRBJ2-7; perhaps TRBD1 as D (6 bases). CDR3 length equals 15 residues. Deletions cut 2 bases from V and 7 bases from J, with 18 bases between. Germline assignment: CDR1 MNHNY and CDR2 SVGAGI (reference sequence). The CDR3 is CASSYSRGRSREQYF. In DNA, the CDR3 is TGTGCCAGCAGTTACAGCAGGGGACGATCGAGGGAGCAGTACTTC.

The chain links TRBV10-2 to TRBJ1-4; D might be TRBD1 (6 bases). Trimming removed 2 bases at V and 8 bases at J, with 6 bases between. The CDR3 totals 12 residues. Germline CDR1 and CDR2: WSHSY and SAAADI. The CDR3 nucleotides read TGCGCCAGCAGTGAGACAGGGGAAAAACTGTTTTTT. Translated, it gives CASSETGEKLFF.

The chain employs TRBV4-2 and TRBJ2-5; 8 positions agree with TRBD1. The CDR3 length is 15 residues. The V segment lost 2 bases and the J segment 5 bases; nucleotides outside the gene matches: 7. The germline V gene has CDR1 LGHNA and CDR2 YNFKEQ. CDR3 bases: TGTGCCAGCAGCCAATGGACAGGGTCGGGGGAGACCCAGTACTTC. Protein: CASSQWTGSGETQYF.

This rearrangement joins TRBV2 to TRBJ1-1; no clear D gene. Trimming removed 7 bases from V and 0 bases from J, with 9 bases in between. The CDR3 sequence is 13 residues long. Germline V lookup: CDR1 SNHLY, CDR2 FYNNEI. The CDR3 loop reads CASTRTVNTEAFF. The CDR3 coding sequence is TGTGCCAGCACCCGGACGGTGAACACTGAAGCTTTCTTT.